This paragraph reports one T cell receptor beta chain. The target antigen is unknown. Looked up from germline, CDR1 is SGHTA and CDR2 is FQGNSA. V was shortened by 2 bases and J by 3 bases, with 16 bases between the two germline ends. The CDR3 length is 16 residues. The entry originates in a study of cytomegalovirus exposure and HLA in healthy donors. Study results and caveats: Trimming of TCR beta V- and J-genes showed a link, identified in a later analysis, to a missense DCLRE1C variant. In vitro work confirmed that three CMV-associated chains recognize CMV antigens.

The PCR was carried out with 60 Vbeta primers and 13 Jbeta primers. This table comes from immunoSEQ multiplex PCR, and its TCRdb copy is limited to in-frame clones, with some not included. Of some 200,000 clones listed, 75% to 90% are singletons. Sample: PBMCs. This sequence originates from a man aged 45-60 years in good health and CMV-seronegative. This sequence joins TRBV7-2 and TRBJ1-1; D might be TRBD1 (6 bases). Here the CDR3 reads CASSLIGGGFDTEAFF. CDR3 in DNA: TGTGCCAGCAGCTTAATTGGGGGCGGGTTTGACACTGAAGCTTTCTTT.